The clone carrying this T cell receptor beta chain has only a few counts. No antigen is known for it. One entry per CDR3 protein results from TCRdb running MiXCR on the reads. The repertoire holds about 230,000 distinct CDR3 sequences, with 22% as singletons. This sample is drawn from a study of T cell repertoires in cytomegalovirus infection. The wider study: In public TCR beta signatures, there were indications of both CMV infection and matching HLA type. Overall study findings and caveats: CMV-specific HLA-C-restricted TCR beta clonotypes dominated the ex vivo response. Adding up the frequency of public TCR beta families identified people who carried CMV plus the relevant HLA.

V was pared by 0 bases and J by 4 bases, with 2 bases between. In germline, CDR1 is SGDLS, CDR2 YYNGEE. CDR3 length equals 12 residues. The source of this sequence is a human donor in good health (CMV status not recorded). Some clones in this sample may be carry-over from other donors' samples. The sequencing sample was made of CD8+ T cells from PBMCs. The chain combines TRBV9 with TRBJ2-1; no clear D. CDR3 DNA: TGTGCCAGCAGCGTAGAGTACAATGAGCAGTTCTTC. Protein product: CASSVEYNEQFF.